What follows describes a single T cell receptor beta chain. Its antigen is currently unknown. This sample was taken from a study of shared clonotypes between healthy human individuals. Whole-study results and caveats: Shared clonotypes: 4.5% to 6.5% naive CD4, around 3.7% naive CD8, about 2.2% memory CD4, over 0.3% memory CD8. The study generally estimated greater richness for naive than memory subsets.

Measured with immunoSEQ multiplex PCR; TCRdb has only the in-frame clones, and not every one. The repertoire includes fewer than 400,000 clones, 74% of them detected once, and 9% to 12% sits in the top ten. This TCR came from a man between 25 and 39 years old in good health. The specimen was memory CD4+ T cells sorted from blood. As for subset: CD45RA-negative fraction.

Written as DNA, the CDR3 is TGTGCCAGCAGCTTGGACACCTATGGCTACACCTTC. This codes for CASSLDTYGYTF. The V call is TRBV5-5, the J call TRBJ1-2, with no clear D. This CDR3 has 12 amino acids. CDR1 is SGHKS and CDR2 is YYEKEE in the germline V gene (reference sequence). V dropped 0 bases and J dropped 4 bases, with 4 bases sitting between them.